The 7 T cell receptor beta chains below were found in one sample sequenced in a study of blood T cell repertoires in COVID-19. Data came from immunoSEQ multiplex PCR; TCRdb stores just in-frame clones and leaves some out. In the table there are approximately 300,000 clones, approximately 90% of which are singletons. The source material was peripheral blood. Receptor source: a man in his forties with acute or convalescent COVID-19.

This chain links TRBV6-5 with TRBJ1-6, with a tentative D call TRBD1 (5 bases). The CDR3 length is 13 residues. V dropped 8 bases and J dropped 6 bases, with 11 bases sitting between them. Germline V gene lookup returns CDR1 MNHEY and CDR2 SVGAGI. CDR3 in amino acids: CASGRGGNSPLHF. The CDR3 bases are TGTGCCAGCGGTAGGGGAGGTAATTCACCCCTCCACTTT.

The V and J genes are TRBV19 and TRBJ2-1; TRBD2 matches 10 bases. The length of the CDR3 is 16 residues. Per germline, CDR1 LNHDA and CDR2 SQIVND (reference sequence). J gave up 5 bases and V 5 bases, and 9 bases lay outside the gene matches. The CDR3 is CASSALPGTSDNEQFF. The CDR3 DNA sequence: TGTGCCAGTAGTGCACTTCCCGGGACTAGCGACAATGAGCAGTTCTTC.

Concerning this clone: Additional DNA sequences in this sample encode the identical CDR3. V gene TRBV7-8 combines with J gene TRBJ1-4; no clear D. This CDR3 has 12 residues. V shed 5 bases and J shed 7 bases, with 8 bases lying between them. The germline V gene encodes CDR1 SGHVS and CDR2 FQNEAQ. CDR3 protein: CASSPRGEKLFF. As DNA, the CDR3 is TGTGCCAGCAGCCCACGCGGTGAAAAACTGTTTTTT.

This chain connects TRBV7-2 to TRBJ2-7; 7 bases map to TRBD2. Trimming at V came to 2 bases and at J to 2 bases, leaving 3 bases not matched to a gene. The CDR3 sequence is 14 residues long. Germline-derived CDR1 and CDR2 are SGHTA and FQGNSA. The CDR3 loop reads CASSLQREAYEQYF. Here the CDR3 DNA reads TGTGCCAGCAGCTTACAACGGGAGGCCTACGAGCAGTACTTC.

The chain combines TRBV28 with TRBJ2-7; D possibly corresponds to TRBD1 (6 bases). V was shortened by 4 bases and J by 0 bases, with 13 bases between the two germline ends. The CDR3 is made up of 15 amino acids. Germline CDR1 and CDR2: MDHEN and SYDVKM. CDR3 DNA sequence: TGTGCCAGCAGTTCTTCAGGGGCCCTCTCCTACGAGCAGTACTTC. Protein: CASSSSGALSYEQYF.

V usage is TRBV5-1 and J usage is TRBJ2-6; D not certain. CDR1 SGHRS and CDR2 YFSETQ come from the germline V gene. The ends were cut back, 5 bases at V and 0 bases at J, with 21 bases in the middle. CDR3 size: 19 residues. The CDR3 bases are TGCGCCAGCAGTTCCTATACCGACATCACATACTCTGGGGCCAACGTCCTGACTTTC. The encoded protein is CASSSYTDITYSGANVLTF. Variable domain in full (rest from reference TRBV5-1 and TRBJ2-6): KAGVTQTPRYLIKTRGQQVTLSCSPISGHRSVSWYQQTPGQGLQFLFEYFSETQRNKGNFPGRFSGRQFSNSRSEMNVSTLELGDSALYLCASSSYTDITYSGANVLTFGAGSRLTVL.

V is TRBV4-2 and J is TRBJ1-2; TRBD1 aligns across 7 bases. This CDR3 region has 15 residues. Germline V gene data show CDR1 as LGHNA and CDR2 as YNFKEQ. J lost 1 base, V lost 4 bases, and 6 bases had no gene match. The CDR3 sequence is CASSLGTDINYGYTF. The DNA of the CDR3 is TGTGCCAGCAGCCTAGGGACAGATATTAACTATGGCTACACCTTC.